This T cell receptor beta chain was sequenced in a study of cytomegalovirus exposure and HLA in healthy donors. This PCR relied on a set of 60 Vbeta primers and 13 Jbeta primers. Libraries were prepared by immunoSEQ multiplex PCR; TCRdb keeps only in-frame clonotypes and omits some of them. Of approximately 140,000 clones in the sample, around three quarters were seen once. This CDR3 spans 19 amino acids. This clone was recorded only once. The genes are TRBV21-1 and TRBJ2-3; TRBD1, the table's D call, lacks a check against the DNA. TRBV21-1 is noted as a pseudogene. The sequenced material came from PBMCs. This clonotype was obtained from a man aged 35-49 years in good health and CMV-seropositive. CDR3 residues: CASSKMGQGLSPSTDTQYF. The CDR3 coding sequence is TGTGCCAGCAGCAAAATGGGACAGGGGCTGTCGCCTAGCACAGATACGCAGTATTTT.